What follows describes a single TCR beta chain. Its antigen is as yet unknown. The record originates from a study of CD8+ T cells in alopecia areata. Broader study findings: Resident alphabeta T cells of normal skin are also sequenced in scalp samples. Lesional scalp, notably in alopecia totalis/universalis, had clonality above that of normal scalp.

CDR1 and CDR2 (germline): SGHRS, YFSETQ. The CDR3 is 15 residues long. The ends were cut back, 3 bases at V and 0 bases at J, with 10 bases in the middle. Once RNA had been extracted, it was reverse transcribed into cDNA to act as the sequencing template. Using immunoSEQ multiplex PCR, the repertoire was profiled, and TCRdb retains in-frame clones only, with some absent. Of about 150,000 clones in the sample, about 60% are singletons; the top ten hold about 4.5%. The chain joins TRBV5-1 to TRBJ1-3, with no clear D. The specimen was CD4+ T cells sorted from blood. The clonotype was recovered from a human donor in good health. The CDR3 bases are TGCGCCAGCAGCTCGGGCCTCGACTCTGGAAACACCATATATTTT. It encodes CASSSGLDSGNTIYF.